Listed here are 23 T cell receptor beta chains from one sample, sequenced in a study of blood T cell repertoires in COVID-19. The table came from immunoSEQ multiplex PCR; TCRdb's copy has only in-frame clones and leaves some out. The profile shows fewer than 300,000 clones, about 85% of them singletons. The source material was peripheral blood. Receptors originate from a human donor with COVID-19, enrolled during active disease. The donor label of this sample is uncertain.

The gene calls are TRBV11-2 and TRBJ2-7; 8 bases match TRBD2. The J segment lost 1 base and the V segment lost 5 bases, leaving 13 bases of the junction unmatched. This CDR3 spans 17 amino acids. CDR1 is SGHAT and CDR2 is FQNNGV in the germline V gene. CDR3 DNA sequence: TGTGCCAGCAGCACGAGGGGCAGCGGGAGAGGATCCTACGAGCAGTACTTC. Translated: CASSTRGSGRGSYEQYF.

This sequence joins TRBV19 and TRBJ2-1, with TRBD1 matching 7 bases. Per the germline V gene, CDR1 is LNHDA and CDR2 is SQIVND (reference sequence). The CDR3 extends over 16 amino acids. V shed 9 bases and J 0 bases; nucleotides not matched to a gene: 11. The CDR3 is CASRSRDSSSYNEQFF. The CDR3 DNA reads TGTGCCAGCCGGTCCCGGGACAGCAGCTCCTACAATGAGCAGTTCTTC.

The gene calls are TRBV2 and TRBJ2-5; D might be TRBD1 (6 bases). Trimming cost V 4 bases and J 3 bases, with 12 bases left between them. In germline, CDR1 is SNHLY, CDR2 FYNNEI. This CDR3 has 14 residues. The CDR3 DNA is TGTGCCAGCAGTGTGGGGGCGGCGGAAGAGACCCAGTACTTC. The encoded protein is CASSVGAAEETQYF.

The V gene is TRBV3-1 (or the pseudogene TRBV3-2), the J gene TRBJ1-1, with D tentatively TRBD1 (5 bases). The germline CDR1 and CDR2 sequences are LGHDT and YNNKEL (reference sequence). This CDR3 has 15 amino acids. With 4 bases removed from V and 5 bases from J, the gap between germline ends came to 17 bases. The DNA for the CDR3 is TGTGCCAGCAGCCGAAGCAGGGCAGGAGAAACTGAAGCTTTCTTT. Translation gives CASSRSRAGETEAFF.

The V gene is TRBV24-1, the J gene TRBJ2-1, with 7 bases matching TRBD1. From germline, CDR1 is KGHDR and CDR2 SFDVKD. The CDR3 runs to 15 residues. Trimming cost V 3 bases and J 3 bases; bases outside gene matches: 4. For the CDR3, the DNA is TGTGCCACCAGTGATAGAGACAGGGTCTACAATGAGCAGTTCTTC. Its translation is CATSDRDRVYNEQFF.

The chain links TRBV18 to TRBJ1-5; 10 nucleotides align to TRBD1. V trimming: 4 bases; J trimming: 7 bases; junction bases outside the gene matches: 4. CDR1 and CDR2 from the germline V gene are KGHSH and LQKENI. The CDR3 is 14 residues long. The CDR3 nucleotides read TGTGCCAGCTCACAGACAGGGGGCGACCAGCCCCAGCATTTT. This encodes CASSQTGGDQPQHF.

J is TRBJ2-7 and V is TRBV28; 8 positions agree with TRBD2. Germline V CDR1 and CDR2: MDHEN, SYDVKM. V lost 5 bases to trimming and J lost 4 bases; unmatched junction nucleotides: 10. The CDR3 totals 15 residues. CDR3 region: CASSPTSGGLYEQYF. For the CDR3, the DNA is TGTGCCAGCAGTCCAACTAGCGGCGGTCTTTACGAGCAGTACTTC.

V and J are TRBV5-4 and TRBJ2-3; D is unclear. V lost 0 bases and J 4 bases, leaving 9 bases between the germline ends. This CDR3 spans 14 amino acids. From germline, CDR1 is SGHNT and CDR2 YYREEE (reference sequence). This chain's CDR3 is CASSLAGSADTQYF. CDR3 bases: TGTGCCAGCAGCTTGGCCGGCAGCGCAGATACGCAGTATTTT.

This sequence joins TRBV29-1 and TRBJ1-1, with TRBD1 matching 10 bases. The CDR3 has 13 residues. Per the germline V gene, CDR1 is SQVTM and CDR2 is ANQGSEA. J lost 7 bases, V lost 7 bases, and 9 bases had no gene match. CDR3 sequence reads: CSAETGGWGEAFF. The CDR3, as DNA: TGCAGCGCGGAGACAGGGGGCTGGGGTGAAGCTTTCTTT.

The rearrangement joins TRBV28 to TRBJ2-2; D perhaps matches TRBD2 (6 bases). Germline lookup yields CDR1 MDHEN and CDR2 SYDVKM. V lost 4 bases to trimming and J lost 5 bases, with 8 bases between them. The CDR3 has 13 amino acids. The chain's CDR3 is CASSSRETGELFF. CDR3 DNA sequence: TGTGCCAGCAGTTCACGGGAGACCGGGGAGCTGTTTTTT.

This rearrangement joins TRBV11-2 to TRBJ2-2; D unresolved. Germline V gene sequence: CDR1 SGHAT, CDR2 FQNNGV. This CDR3 is built from 14 residues. Trimming removed 5 bases at V and 2 bases at J, with 9 bases between. Here the CDR3 DNA reads TGTGCCAGCAGCACCTTTAGAAACACCGGGGAGCTGTTTTTT. Its protein is CASSTFRNTGELFF. Drawing the rest from reference TRBV11-2 and TRBJ2-2, the complete variable domain is EAGVAQSPRYKIIEKRQSVAFWCNPISGHATLYWYQQILGQGPKLLIQFQNNGVVDDSQLPKDRFSAERLKGVDSTLKIQPAKLEDSAVYLCASSTFRNTGELFFGEGSRLTVL.

This clone occurred a few times. This chain connects TRBV19 to TRBJ2-5, with 7 nucleotides matching TRBD2. The J segment lost 2 bases and the V segment lost 5 bases, leaving 5 bases of the junction unmatched. There are 14 residues in the CDR3. Germline CDR1 reads LNHDA; CDR2 reads SQIVND (reference sequence). CDR3 DNA sequence: TGTGCCAGTAGTGAACTAGCGACGCAAGAGACCCAGTACTTC. Encoded protein: CASSELATQETQYF.

The chain is built from TRBV4-1 and TRBJ1-2; 8 positions agree with TRBD1. Germline V gene data show CDR1 as MGHRA and CDR2 as YSYEKL. This CDR3 comprises 16 residues. The V segment lost 9 bases and the J segment 1 base; nucleotides outside the gene matches: 13. The CDR3 region is CARPRTGNRGNYGYTF. In nucleotides, the CDR3 is TGCGCCAGACCCAGGACAGGGAACCGAGGTAACTATGGCTACACCTTC.

The CDR3 DNA reads as TGTGCCAGCAGCTTAGCCCGTAGGGGAGAGACCCAGTACTTC. This translates into CASSLARRGETQYF. The chain uses TRBV7-9 and TRBJ2-5, with D maybe TRBD1 (5 bases). With 0 bases removed from V and 4 bases from J, the gap between germline ends came to 9 bases. Germline V lookup: CDR1 SEHNR, CDR2 FQNEAQ (reference sequence). The CDR3 runs to 14 residues.

The rearrangement links TRBV6-2 or TRBV6-3 to TRBJ1-5; D ambiguous. CDR1 and CDR2 (germline): MNHEY, SVGEGT. The CDR3 has 15 amino acids. Between the trimmed V and J ends, which lost 5 bases and 0 bases, there was a span of 11 bases. The CDR3 here is CASSATQISNQPQHF. CDR3 coding DNA: TGTGCCAGCAGTGCAACTCAAATTAGCAATCAGCCCCAGCATTTT.

The J gene is TRBJ2-7, the V gene TRBV6-5, with TRBD1 matching 8 bases. V shed 7 bases, J shed 4 bases, and the junction held 3 bases outside the gene matches. Germline values: CDR1 MNHEY, CDR2 SVGAGI. The CDR3 length is 12 residues. CDR3 DNA sequence: TGTGCCAGCACCAGGACAGGGTACGAGCAGTACTTC. This codes for CASTRTGYEQYF.

This chain links TRBV7-2 with TRBJ2-1; 14 positions agree with TRBD2. V lost 5 bases to trimming and J lost 9 bases; unmatched junction nucleotides: 6. The CDR3 consists of 15 residues. Germline-derived CDR1 and CDR2 are SGHTA and FQGNSA. The DNA of the CDR3 is TGTGCCAGCAGCCTGGGACTAGCGGGAGTGTTTGAGCAGTTCTTC. This encodes CASSLGLAGVFEQFF.

V gene TRBV7-3 combines with J gene TRBJ2-1, with 10 nucleotides matching TRBD2. The CDR3 totals 15 residues. The germline CDR1 and CDR2 sequences are SGHTA and FQGTGA. The V segment lost 4 bases and the J segment 4 bases; nucleotides outside the gene matches: 4. In DNA form, the CDR3 reads TGTGCCAGCAGCTCTCTAGCGGGAGCTTACAATGAGCAGTTCTTC. Amino acid sequence: CASSSLAGAYNEQFF.

The genes are TRBV4-3 and TRBJ1-5; 8 nucleotides align to TRBD1. This CDR3 has 15 residues. CDR1 is LGHNA, CDR2 YSLEER, per germline. With 1 base clipped from V and 9 bases from J, the junction kept 8 bases outside the gene matches. CDR3: CASSQGQGSGWPQHF. CDR3 sequence (DNA): TGCGCCAGCAGCCAAGGACAGGGGTCGGGGTGGCCCCAGCATTTT.

This clone was counted once. The rearrangement joins TRBV7-8 to TRBJ2-5; 8 nucleotides align to TRBD2. The CDR3 consists of 17 residues. V was clipped by 5 bases and J by 1 base; unmatched bases: 12. The germline V gene encodes CDR1 SGHVS and CDR2 FQNEAQ. DNA for the CDR3: TGTGCCAGCAGCCCCCACACTGGCCGGGAGGGCCAAGAGACCCAGTACTTC. This translates into CASSPHTGREGQETQYF. The full variable domain, completed using reference TRBV7-8 and TRBJ2-5, is GAGVSQSPRYKVAKRGQDVALRCDPISGHVSLFWYQQALGQGPEFLTYFQNEAQLDKSGLPSDRFFAERPEGSVSTLKIQRTQQEDSAVYLCASSPHTGREGQETQYFGPGTRLLVL.

This chain joins TRBV29-1 and TRBJ1-1; no clear D. The CDR3 runs to 12 residues. V was trimmed by 3 bases and J by 0 bases, leaving 5 bases between them. Germline assignment: CDR1 SQVTM and CDR2 ANQGSEA. The CDR3 spells CSVDILNTEAFF. As DNA, the CDR3 is TGCAGCGTTGACATTCTGAACACTGAAGCTTTCTTT.

The chain is built from TRBV27 and TRBJ2-7, with TRBD1 matching 8 bases. With V trimmed by 4 bases and J by 2 bases, 4 bases remained unmatched. The germline CDR1 and CDR2 sequences are MNHEY and SMNVEV (reference sequence). The CDR3 is made up of 14 amino acids. The CDR3 DNA is TGTGCCAGCAGTTACGACAGGGGCCCCTACGAGCAGTACTTC. Protein sequence: CASSYDRGPYEQYF.

The rearrangement uses TRBV10-3 and TRBJ2-1; 10 bases fit TRBD2. This CDR3 contains 17 residues. V lost 4 bases and J lost 6; bases outside the gene matches: 12. The germline gives CDR1 ENHRY, CDR2 SYGVKD. The CDR3 spells CAISGITGTSAANEQFF. The CDR3 DNA is TGTGCCATCAGTGGGATCACCGGGACTAGCGCCGCCAATGAGCAGTTCTTC.